This T cell receptor beta chain emerged from a study of HIV-infected patients and healthy controls. The CDR3 extends over 16 amino acids. J gave up 0 bases and V 5 bases, and 7 bases lay outside the gene matches. TCRdb reprocessed the 5' RACE reads via MiXCR and lists one record per CDR3 protein. The sample carries around 58,000 distinct CDR3 sequences, roughly 21% recorded once. The TCR sequence derives from a human donor in good health. Sequenced material: CD4+ T cells from blood. This chain links TRBV12-3 or TRBV12-4 with TRBJ2-3; 8 bases map to TRBD2. DNA of the CDR3: TGTGCCAGCAGTACCGGGACTAGGGCTAGCACAGATACGCAGTATTTT. Translating gives CASSTGTRASTDTQYF.